This TCR beta chain appears in the sequencing data of a study of tumor T cells in aggressive B-cell lymphoma. Sequencing used immunoSEQ multiplex PCR; TCRdb keeps in-frame clones, though not all of them. The sample yields about 2,000 clones, around three quarters seen once. Sequenced sample: tumor tissue. The receptor was isolated from an adult with diffuse large B cell lymphoma.

The CDR3, as DNA: TGTGCCAGCAGCTTCTCCGGCGGGGGGCAAGGGTATGGCTACACCTTC. It codes for CASSFSGGGQGYGYTF. The chain couples TRBV5-4 to TRBJ1-2, with D perhaps TRBD1 (6 bases). Germline CDR1 SGHNT, CDR2 YYREEE (reference sequence). The CDR3 has 16 residues. V was trimmed by 2 bases and J by 5 bases, leaving 19 bases between them.